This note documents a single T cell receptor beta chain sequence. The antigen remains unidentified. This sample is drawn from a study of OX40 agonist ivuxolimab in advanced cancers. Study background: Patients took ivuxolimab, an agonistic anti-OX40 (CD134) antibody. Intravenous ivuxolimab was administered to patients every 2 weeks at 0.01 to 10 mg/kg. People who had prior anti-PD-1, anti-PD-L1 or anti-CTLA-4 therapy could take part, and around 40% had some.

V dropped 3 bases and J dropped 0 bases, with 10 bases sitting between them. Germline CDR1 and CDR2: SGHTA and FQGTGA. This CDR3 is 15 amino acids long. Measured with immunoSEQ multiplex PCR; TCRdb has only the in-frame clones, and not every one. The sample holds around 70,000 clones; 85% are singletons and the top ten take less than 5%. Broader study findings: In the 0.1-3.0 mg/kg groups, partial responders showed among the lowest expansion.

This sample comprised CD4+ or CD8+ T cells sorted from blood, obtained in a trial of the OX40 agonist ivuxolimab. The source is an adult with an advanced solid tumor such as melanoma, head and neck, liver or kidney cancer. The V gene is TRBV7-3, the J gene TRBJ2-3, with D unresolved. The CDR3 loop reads CASSFQGQSTDTQYF. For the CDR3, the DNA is TGTGCCAGCAGCTTCCAAGGGCAAAGCACAGATACGCAGTATTTT.